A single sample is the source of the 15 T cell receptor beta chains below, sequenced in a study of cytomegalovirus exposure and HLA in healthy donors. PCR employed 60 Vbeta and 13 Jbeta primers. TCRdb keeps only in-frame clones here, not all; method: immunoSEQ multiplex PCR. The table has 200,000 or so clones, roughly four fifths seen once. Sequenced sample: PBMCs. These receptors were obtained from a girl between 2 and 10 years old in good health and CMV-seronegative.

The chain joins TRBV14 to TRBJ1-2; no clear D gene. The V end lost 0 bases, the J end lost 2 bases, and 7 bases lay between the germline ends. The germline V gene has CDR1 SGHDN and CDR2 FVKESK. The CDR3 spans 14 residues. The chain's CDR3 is CASSQDIFNYGYTF. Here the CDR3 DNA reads TGTGCCAGCAGCCAAGATATATTCAACTATGGCTACACCTTC. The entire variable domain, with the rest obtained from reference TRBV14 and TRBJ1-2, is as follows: EAGVTQFPSHSVIEKGQTVTLRCDPISGHDNLYWYRRVMGKEIKFLLHFVKESKQDESGMPNNRFLAERTGGTYSTLKVQPAELEDSGVYFCASSQDIFNYGYTFGSGTRLTVV.

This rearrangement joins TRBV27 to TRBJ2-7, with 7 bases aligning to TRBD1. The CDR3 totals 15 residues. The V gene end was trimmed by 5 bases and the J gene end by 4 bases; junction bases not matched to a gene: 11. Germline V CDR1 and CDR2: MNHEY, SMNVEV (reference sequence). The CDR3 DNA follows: TGTGCCAGCAGTCCCGGATGGGACAGATCTTACGAGCAGTACTTC. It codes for CASSPGWDRSYEQYF.

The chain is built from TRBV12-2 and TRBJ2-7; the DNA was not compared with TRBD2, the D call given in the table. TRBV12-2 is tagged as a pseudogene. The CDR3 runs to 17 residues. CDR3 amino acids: CASRSVTSGREAYEQYF. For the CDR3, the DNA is TGTGCAAGTCGCTCCGTCACTAGCGGGAGAGAGGCCTACGAGCAGTACTTC.

CDR3 sequence: CASSQEHRGQSYEQYF. The CDR3 DNA sequence: TGTGCCAGCAGCCAAGAGCATAGGGGACAGAGCTACGAGCAGTACTTC. This chain links TRBV4-2 with TRBJ2-7, with 7 bases identical to TRBD1. The J segment lost 3 bases and the V segment lost 0 bases, leaving 8 bases of the junction unmatched. CDR1 and CDR2 from the germline V gene are LGHNA and YNFKEQ. The CDR3 is 16 amino acids.

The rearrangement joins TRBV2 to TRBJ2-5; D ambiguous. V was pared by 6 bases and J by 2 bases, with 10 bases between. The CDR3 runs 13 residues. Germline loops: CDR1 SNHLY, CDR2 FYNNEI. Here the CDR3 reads CASRRRFQETQYF. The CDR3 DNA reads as TGTGCCAGCAGGAGGCGGTTTCAAGAGACCCAGTACTTC.

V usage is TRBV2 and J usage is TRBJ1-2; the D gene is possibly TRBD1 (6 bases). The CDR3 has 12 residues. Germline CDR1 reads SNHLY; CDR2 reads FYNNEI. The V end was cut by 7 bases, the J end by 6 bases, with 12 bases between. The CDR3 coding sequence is TGTGCCAGCACCCGACAGGCGGATGGCTACACCTTC. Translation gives CASTRQADGYTF. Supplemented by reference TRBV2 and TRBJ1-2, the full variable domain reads EPEVTQTPSHQVTQMGQEVILRCVPISNHLYFYWYRQILGQKVEFLVSFYNNEISEKSEIFDDQFSVERPDGSNFTLKIRSTKLEDSAMYFCASTRQADGYTFGSGTRLTVV.

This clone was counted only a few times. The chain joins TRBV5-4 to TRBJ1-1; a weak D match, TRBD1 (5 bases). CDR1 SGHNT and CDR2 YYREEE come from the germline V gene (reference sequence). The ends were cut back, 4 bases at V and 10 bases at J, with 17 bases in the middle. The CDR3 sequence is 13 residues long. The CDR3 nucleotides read TGTGCCAGCAGCCCCCGCGAGGCCGGGGGAGCTTTCTTT. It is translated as CASSPREAGGAFF.

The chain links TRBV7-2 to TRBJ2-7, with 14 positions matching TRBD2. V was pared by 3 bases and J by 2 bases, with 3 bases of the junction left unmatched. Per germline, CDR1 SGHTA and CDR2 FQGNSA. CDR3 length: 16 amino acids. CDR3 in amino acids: CASSFGTSGGAYEQYF. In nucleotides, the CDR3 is TGTGCCAGCAGCTTCGGGACTAGCGGGGGAGCCTACGAGCAGTACTTC.

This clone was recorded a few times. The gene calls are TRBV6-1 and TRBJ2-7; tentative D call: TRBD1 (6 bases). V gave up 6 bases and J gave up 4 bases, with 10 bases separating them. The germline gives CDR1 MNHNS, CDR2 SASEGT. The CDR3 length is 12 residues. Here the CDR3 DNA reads TGTGCCAGCAGGACACAGGGATACGAGCAGTACTTC. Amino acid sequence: CASRTQGYEQYF.

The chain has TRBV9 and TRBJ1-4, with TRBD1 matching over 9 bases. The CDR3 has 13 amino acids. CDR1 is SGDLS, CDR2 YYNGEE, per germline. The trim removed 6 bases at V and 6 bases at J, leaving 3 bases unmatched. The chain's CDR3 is CASNRQGDEKLFF. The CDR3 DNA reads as TGTGCCAGCAATCGACAGGGGGATGAAAAACTGTTTTTT.

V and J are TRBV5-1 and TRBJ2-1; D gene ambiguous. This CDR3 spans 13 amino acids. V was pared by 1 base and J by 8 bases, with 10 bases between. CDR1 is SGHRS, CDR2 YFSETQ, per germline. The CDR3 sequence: CASSLPGRDEQFF. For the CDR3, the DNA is TGCGCCAGCAGCTTGCCCGGCCGGGATGAGCAGTTCTTC.

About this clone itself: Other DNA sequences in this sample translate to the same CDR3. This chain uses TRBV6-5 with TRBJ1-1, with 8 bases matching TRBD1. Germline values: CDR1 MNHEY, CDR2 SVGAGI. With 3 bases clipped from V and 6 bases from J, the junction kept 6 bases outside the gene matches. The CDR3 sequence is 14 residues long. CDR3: CASSYDRGRSEAFF. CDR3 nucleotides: TGTGCCAGCAGTTATGACAGGGGTAGGTCTGAAGCTTTCTTT.

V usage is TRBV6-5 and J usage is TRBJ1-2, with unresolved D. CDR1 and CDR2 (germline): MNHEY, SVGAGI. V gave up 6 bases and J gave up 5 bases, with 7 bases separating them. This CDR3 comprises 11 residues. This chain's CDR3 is CASRGGYGYTF. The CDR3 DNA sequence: TGTGCCAGCAGAGGAGGGTATGGCTACACCTTC.

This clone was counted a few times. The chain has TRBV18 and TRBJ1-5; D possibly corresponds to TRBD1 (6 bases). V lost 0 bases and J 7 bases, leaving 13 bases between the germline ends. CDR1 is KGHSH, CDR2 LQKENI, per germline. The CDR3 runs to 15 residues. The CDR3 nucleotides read TGTGCCAGCTCACCACCTGGCGGGGGCGCGCAGCCCCAGCATTTT. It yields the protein CASSPPGGGAQPQHF.

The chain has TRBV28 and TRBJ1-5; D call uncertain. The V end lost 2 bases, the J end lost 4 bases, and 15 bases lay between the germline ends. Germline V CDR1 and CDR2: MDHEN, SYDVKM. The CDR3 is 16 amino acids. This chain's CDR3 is CASSLTRQSLNQPQHF. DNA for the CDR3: TGTGCCAGCAGTTTAACCCGTCAGTCTCTGAATCAGCCCCAGCATTTT. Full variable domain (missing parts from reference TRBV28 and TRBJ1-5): DVKVTQSSRYLVKRTGEKVFLECVQDMDHENMFWYRQDPGLGLRLIYFSYDVKMKEKGDIPEGYSVSREKKERFSLILESASTNQTSMYLCASSLTRQSLNQPQHFGDGTRLSIL.